The entry below describes one T cell receptor (beta chain). As yet, its antigen is unknown. Generation of TCR cDNA used 5'RACE template switching (which added a universal primer site and UMIs). From the 5' RACE reads, TCRdb called clonotypes with MiXCR, one entry per CDR3 protein. The sample holds 620,000 or so distinct CDR3 sequences, 17% seen once. CDR3 length equals 15 residues. V dropped 0 bases and J dropped 4 bases, with 9 bases sitting between them. CDR1 and CDR2 from the germline V gene are LGHNA and YSLEER. This sample stems from a study of T cells after yellow fever vaccination. Study findings and constraints: Contaminants from the bulk population, in the form of abundant clonotypes, could be found in FACS-sorted repertoires. Clonotypes appearing in both CD4 and CD8 compartments existed, and their share was small.

The rearrangement uses TRBV4-3 and TRBJ1-4; D may be TRBD1 (5 bases). The clonotype was recovered from a man aged 18 to 35 who received the YFV17D yellow fever vaccine. Sequenced material: PBMCs, taken about 5 days after the first yellow fever vaccination. CDR3: CASSQDDSVNEKLFF. The CDR3 DNA reads TGCGCCAGCAGCCAAGACGACAGTGTTAATGAAAAACTGTTTTTT.